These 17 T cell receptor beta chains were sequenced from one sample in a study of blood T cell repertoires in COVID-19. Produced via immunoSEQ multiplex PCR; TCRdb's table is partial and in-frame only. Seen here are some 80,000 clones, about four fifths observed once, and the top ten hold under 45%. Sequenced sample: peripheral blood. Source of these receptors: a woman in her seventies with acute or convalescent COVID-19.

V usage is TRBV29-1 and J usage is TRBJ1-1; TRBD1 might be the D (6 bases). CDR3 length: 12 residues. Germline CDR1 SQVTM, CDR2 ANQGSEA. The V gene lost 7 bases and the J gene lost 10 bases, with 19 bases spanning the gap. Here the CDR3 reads CSGDRDTSRAFF. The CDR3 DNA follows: TGCAGCGGCGACCGGGACACCTCGAGAGCTTTCTTT. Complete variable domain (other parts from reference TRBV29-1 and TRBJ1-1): SAVISQKPSRDICQRGTSLTIQCQVDSQVTMMFWYRQQPGQSLTLIATANQGSEATYESGFVIDKFPISRPNLTFSTLTVSNMSPEDSSIYLCSGDRDTSRAFFGQGTRLTVV.

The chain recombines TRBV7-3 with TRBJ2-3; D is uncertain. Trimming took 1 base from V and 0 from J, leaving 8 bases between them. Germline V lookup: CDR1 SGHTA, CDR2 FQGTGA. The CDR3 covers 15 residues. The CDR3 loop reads CASSLMSSSTDTQYF. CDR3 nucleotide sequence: TGTGCCAGCAGCTTAATGAGTAGTAGCACAGATACGCAGTATTTT.

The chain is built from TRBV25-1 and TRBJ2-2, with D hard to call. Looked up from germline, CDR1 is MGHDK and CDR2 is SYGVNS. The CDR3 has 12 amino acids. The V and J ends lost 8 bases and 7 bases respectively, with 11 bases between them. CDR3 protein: CASAMLNGELFF. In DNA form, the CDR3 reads TGTGCCAGCGCTATGCTAAACGGGGAGCTGTTTTTT. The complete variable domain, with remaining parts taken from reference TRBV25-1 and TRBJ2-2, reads EADIYQTPRYLVIGTGKKITLECSQTMGHDKMYWYQQDPGMELHLIHYSYGVNSTEKGDLSSESTVSRIRTEHFPLTLESARPSHTSQYLCASAMLNGELFFGEGSRLTVL.

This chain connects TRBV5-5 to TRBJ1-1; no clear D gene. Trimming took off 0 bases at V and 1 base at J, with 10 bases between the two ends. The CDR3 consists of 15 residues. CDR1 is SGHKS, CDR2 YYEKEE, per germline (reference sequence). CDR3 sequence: CASSLGVGANTEAFF. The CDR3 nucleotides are TGTGCCAGCAGCTTGGGTGTGGGCGCGAACACTGAAGCTTTCTTT.

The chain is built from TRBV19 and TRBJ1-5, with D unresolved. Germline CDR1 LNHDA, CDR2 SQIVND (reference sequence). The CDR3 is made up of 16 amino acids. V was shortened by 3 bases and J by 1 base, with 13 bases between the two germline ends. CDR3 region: CASSILGSVSNQPQHF. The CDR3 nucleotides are TGTGCCAGTAGTATCCTTGGTTCAGTAAGCAATCAGCCCCAGCATTTT.

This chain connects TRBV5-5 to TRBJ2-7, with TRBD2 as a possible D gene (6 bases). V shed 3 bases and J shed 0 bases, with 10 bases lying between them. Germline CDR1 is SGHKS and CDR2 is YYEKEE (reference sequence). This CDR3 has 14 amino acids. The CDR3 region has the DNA TGTGCCAGCAGCTCTTTGACTAGCTCCTACGAGCAGTACTTC. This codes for CASSSLTSSYEQYF.

The CDR3 spells CASSPEGLGYTF. The CDR3 coding sequence is TGTGCCAGCTCACCGGAGGGTTTGGGCTACACCTTC. This chain links TRBV18 with TRBJ1-2; D remains ambiguous. CDR3 size: 12 residues. CDR1 and CDR2 (germline): KGHSH, LQKENI. V dropped 3 bases and J dropped 8 bases, with 10 bases sitting between them.

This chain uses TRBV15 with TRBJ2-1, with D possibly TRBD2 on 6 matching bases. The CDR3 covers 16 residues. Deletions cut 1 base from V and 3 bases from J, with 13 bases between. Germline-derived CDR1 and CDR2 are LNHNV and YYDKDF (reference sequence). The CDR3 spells CATSRGIADGYNEQFF. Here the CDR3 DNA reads TGTGCCACCAGCAGAGGTATAGCGGACGGCTACAATGAGCAGTTCTTC.

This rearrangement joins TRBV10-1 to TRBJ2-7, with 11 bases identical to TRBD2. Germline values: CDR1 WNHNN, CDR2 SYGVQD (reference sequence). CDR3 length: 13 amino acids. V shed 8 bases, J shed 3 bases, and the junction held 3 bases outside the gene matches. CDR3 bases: TGCGCCAGCGGCACTAGCGGGAGCTACGAGCAGTACTTC. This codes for CASGTSGSYEQYF.

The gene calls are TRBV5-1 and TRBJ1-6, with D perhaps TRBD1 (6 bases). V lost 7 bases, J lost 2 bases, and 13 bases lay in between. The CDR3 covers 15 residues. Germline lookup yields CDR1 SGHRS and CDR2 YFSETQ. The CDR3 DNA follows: TGCGCCAGCCGCCAACAGGGAACCTATAATTCACCCCTCCACTTT. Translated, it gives CASRQQGTYNSPLHF.

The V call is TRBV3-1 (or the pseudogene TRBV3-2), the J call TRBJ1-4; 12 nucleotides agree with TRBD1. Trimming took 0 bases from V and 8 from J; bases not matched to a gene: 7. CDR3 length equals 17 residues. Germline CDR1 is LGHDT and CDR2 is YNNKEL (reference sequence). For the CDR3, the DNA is TGTGCCAGCAGCCAAGATGGCTTCGGGACAGGGGGCGAAAAACTGTTTTTT. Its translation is CASSQDGFGTGGEKLFF.

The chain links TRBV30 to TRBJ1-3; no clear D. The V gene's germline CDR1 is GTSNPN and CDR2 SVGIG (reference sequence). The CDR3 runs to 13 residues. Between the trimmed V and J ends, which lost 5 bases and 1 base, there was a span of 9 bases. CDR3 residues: CAWGRLSGNTIYF. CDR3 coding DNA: TGTGCCTGGGGCAGATTATCTGGAAACACCATATATTTT.

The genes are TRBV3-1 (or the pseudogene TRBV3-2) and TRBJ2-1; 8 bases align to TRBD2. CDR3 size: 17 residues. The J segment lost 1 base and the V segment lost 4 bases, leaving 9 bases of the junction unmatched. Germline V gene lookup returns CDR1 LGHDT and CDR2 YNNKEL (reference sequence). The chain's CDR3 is CASSRLTGTSSYNEQFF. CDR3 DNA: TGTGCCAGCAGCCGGCTAACCGGGACTAGTTCCTACAATGAGCAGTTCTTC.

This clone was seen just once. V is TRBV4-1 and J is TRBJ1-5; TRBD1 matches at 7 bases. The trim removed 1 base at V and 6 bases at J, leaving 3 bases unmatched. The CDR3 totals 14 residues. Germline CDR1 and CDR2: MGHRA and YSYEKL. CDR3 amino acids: CASSQAGQAQPQHF. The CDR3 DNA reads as TGCGCCAGCAGCCAAGCCGGACAGGCTCAGCCCCAGCATTTT.

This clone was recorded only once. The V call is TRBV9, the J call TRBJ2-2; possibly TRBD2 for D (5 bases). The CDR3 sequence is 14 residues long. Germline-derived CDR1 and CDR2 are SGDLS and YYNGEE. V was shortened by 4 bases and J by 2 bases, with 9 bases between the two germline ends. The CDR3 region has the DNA TGTGCCAGCAGCTGGAGGCTTAACACCGGGGAGCTGTTTTTT. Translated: CASSWRLNTGELFF. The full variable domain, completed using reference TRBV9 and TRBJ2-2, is DSGVTQTPKHLITATGQRVTLRCSPRSGDLSVYWYQQSLDQGLQFLIQYYNGEERAKGNILERFSAQQFPDLHSELNLSSLELGDSALYFCASSWRLNTGELFFGEGSRLTVL.

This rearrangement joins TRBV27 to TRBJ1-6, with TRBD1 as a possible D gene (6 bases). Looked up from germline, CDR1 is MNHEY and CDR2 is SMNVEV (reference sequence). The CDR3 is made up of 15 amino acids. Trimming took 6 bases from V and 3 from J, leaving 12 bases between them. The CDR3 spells CASRLRGFYNSPLHF. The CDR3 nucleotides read TGTGCCAGCAGGCTCAGGGGCTTCTATAATTCACCCCTCCACTTT.

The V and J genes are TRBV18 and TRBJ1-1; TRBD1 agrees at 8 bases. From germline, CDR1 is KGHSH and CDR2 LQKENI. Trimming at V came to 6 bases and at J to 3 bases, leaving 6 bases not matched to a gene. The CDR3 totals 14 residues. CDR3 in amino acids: CASSFRGPDTEAFF. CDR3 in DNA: TGTGCCAGCTCCTTCAGGGGGCCAGACACTGAAGCTTTCTTT.